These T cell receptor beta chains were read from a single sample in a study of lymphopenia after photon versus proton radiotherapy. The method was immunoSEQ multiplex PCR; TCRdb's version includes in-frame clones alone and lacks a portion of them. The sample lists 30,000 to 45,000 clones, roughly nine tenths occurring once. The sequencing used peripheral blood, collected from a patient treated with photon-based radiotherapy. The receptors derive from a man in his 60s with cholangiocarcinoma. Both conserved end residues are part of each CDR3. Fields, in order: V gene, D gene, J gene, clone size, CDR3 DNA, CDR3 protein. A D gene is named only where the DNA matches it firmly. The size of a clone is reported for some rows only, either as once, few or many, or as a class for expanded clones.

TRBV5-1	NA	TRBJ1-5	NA	TGCGCCAGCAGCCAAGGGGTCGGTCAGCCCCAGCATTTT	CASSQGVGQPQHF
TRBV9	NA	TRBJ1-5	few	TGTGCCAGCAGCACCCAGGATAGCAATCAGCCCCAGCATTTT	CASSTQDSNQPQHF
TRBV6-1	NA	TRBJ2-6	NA	TGTGCCAGCAGTGGCCTATACTCTGGGGCCAACGTCCTGACTTTC	CASSGLYSGANVLTF
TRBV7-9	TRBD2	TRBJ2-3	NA	TGTGCCAGCAGCTTAAGTAGCGGGAGCCGCACAGATACGCAGTATTTT	CASSLSSGSRTDTQYF
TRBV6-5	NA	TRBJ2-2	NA	TGTGCCACCTTGAGTCGGGACGAAAACACCGGGGAGCTGTTTTTT	CATLSRDENTGELFF
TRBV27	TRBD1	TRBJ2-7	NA	TGTGCCAGCAGTCTAAACCCGGGACAGGGATACGAGCAGTACTTC	CASSLNPGQGYEQYF
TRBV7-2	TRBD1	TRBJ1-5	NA	TGTGCCAGCAGCTTAGAAAGACAGGGGCTTGGGGATCAGCCCCAGCATTTT	CASSLERQGLGDQPQHF
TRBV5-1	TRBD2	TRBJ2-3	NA	TGCGCCAGCAGCTTGGTCCTAGCGGGAGGTGTTTCCCCCCCAGATACGCAGTATTTT	CASSLVLAGGVSPPDTQYF
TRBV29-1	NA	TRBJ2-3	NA	TGCAGCGTACCGAGGGCTTTGAGCACAGATACGCAGTATTTT	CSVPRALSTDTQYF
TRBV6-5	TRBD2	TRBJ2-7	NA	TGTGCCAGCAGTTACTCTAGCGGGAGTGGCTACGAGCAGTACTTC	CASSYSSGSGYEQYF
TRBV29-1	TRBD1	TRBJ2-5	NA	TGCAGCGTCGCGACAGGGGAGATAGAGACCCAGTACTTC	CSVATGEIETQYF
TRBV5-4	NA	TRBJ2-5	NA	TGTGCCAGCAGCGAAGGACAGCTACTCAAAGAGACCCAGTACTTC	CASSEGQLLKETQYF
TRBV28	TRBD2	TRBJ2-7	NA	TGTGCCAGCAGGGCGGCGGGGGATTCCTACGAGCAGTACTTC	CASRAAGDSYEQYF
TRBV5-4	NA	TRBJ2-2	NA	TGTGCCAGCAGCAATAGGACAGCCTACGCCACCGGGGAGCTGTTTTTT	CASSNRTAYATGELFF
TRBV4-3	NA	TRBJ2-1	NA	TGCGCCAGCAGCCAAGATCCGTTTAGTCAGGGGACGTTCTTC	CASSQDPFSQGTFF
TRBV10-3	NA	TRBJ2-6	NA	TGTGCCATTGGGGGCGGGCCCCGGACCTCTGGGGCCAACGTCCTGACTTTC	CAIGGGPRTSGANVLTF
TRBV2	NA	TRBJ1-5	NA	TGTGCCAGCCGAGGACTGACAGGTCGGCAGCCCCAGCATTTT	CASRGLTGRQPQHF
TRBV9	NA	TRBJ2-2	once	TGTGCCAGCAGCGTAGGTATAGGGAACACCGGGGAGCTGTTTTTT	CASSVGIGNTGELFF
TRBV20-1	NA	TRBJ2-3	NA	TGCAGTGCTAGTCTGACAGATACGCAGTATTTT	CSASLTDTQYF
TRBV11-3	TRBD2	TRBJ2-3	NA	TGTGCCAGCAGCTCGCGGGGGGGTAGAAGTGCAGATACGCAGTATTTT	CASSSRGGRSADTQYF
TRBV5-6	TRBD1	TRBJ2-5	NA	TGTGCCAGCAGCTTGGCAGGGGGCGAGACCCAGTACTTC	CASSLAGGETQYF
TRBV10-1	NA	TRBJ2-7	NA	TGCGCCAGCAGTGAGTCCTGGGACCTCGAAAGCGAGCAGTACTTC	CASSESWDLESEQYF
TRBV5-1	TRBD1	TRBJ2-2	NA	TGCGCCAGCAGCTTCTCGACAGGGGGCAACACCGGGGAGCTGTTTTTT	CASSFSTGGNTGELFF
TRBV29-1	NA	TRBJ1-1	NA	TGCAGCGTGGACACGGGGGGTAGAGAAGCTTTCTTT	CSVDTGGREAFF
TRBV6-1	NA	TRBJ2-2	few	TGTGCAGTGCGCCCGGAGAACACCGGGGAGCTGTTTTTT	CAVRPENTGELFF
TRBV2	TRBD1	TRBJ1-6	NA	TGTGCCAGCAGTGGGGGACAGCCCAATAATTCACCCCTCCACTTT	CASSGGQPNNSPLHF
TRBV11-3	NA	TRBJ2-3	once	TGTGCCAGCAGCTTAGGTGTGAGCACAGATACGCAGTATTTT	CASSLGVSTDTQYF
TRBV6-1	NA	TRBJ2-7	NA	TGTGCCAGCAGTGAATCGGTGGGGGGTTTCTACGAGCAGTACTTC	CASSESVGGFYEQYF